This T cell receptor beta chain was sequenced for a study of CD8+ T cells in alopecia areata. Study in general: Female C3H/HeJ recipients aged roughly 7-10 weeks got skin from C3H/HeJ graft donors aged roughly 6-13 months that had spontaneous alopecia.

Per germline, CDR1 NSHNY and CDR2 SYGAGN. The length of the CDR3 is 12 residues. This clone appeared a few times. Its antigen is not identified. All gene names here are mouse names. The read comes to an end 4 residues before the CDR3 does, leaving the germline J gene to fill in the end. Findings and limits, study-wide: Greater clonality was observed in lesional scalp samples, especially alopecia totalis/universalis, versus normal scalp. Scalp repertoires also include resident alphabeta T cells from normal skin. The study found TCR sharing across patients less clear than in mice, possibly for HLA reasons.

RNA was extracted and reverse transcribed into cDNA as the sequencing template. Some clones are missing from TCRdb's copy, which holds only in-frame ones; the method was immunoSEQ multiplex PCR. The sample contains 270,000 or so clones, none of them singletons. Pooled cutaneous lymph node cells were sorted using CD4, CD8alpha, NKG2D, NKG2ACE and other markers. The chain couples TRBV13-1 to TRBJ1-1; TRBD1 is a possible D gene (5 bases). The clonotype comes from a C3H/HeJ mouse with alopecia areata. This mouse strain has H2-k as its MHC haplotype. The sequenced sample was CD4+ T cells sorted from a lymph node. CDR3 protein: CASSDGTPEVFF. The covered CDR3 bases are TGTGCCAGCAGTGATGGGACACCA.